A single sample is the source of the 30 T cell receptor beta chains below, sequenced in a study of lymphopenia after photon versus proton radiotherapy. The table came from immunoSEQ multiplex PCR; TCRdb's copy has only in-frame clones and leaves some out. The table includes 55,000 to 70,000 clones, roughly 92% detected once. Sequencing was performed on peripheral blood, taken from a patient treated with photon-based radiotherapy. The receptors were gathered from a woman aged 40-49 years with cholangiocarcinoma.

The V call is TRBV6-5, the J call TRBJ1-1, with D unclear. Looked up from germline, CDR1 is MNHEY and CDR2 is SVGAGI. The V end lost 1 base, the J end lost 1 base, and 7 bases lay between the germline ends. The CDR3 runs to 14 residues. The CDR3 here is CASSYFGPNTEAFF. Here the CDR3 DNA reads TGTGCCAGCAGTTACTTTGGGCCGAACACTGAAGCTTTCTTT.

The rearrangement uses TRBV7-9 and TRBJ1-1; tentative D call: TRBD1 (6 bases). This CDR3 spans 12 amino acids. V was cut by 3 bases and J by 8 bases, with 10 bases left in between. Germline values: CDR1 SEHNR, CDR2 FQNEAQ (reference sequence). DNA for the CDR3: TGTGCCAGCAGCTTCTCGGACAGAGAAGCTTTCTTT. The encoded protein is CASSFSDREAFF.

V usage is TRBV11-3 and J usage is TRBJ2-3; 7 bases match TRBD2. The V and J ends lost 5 bases and 0 bases, in that order; junction bases with no gene match: 8. The CDR3 consists of 16 residues. CDR1 is SGHNT, CDR2 YENEEA, per germline. CDR3 DNA: TGTGCCAGCAGCCCCGGGCGGCGGGAGAGCACAGATACGCAGTATTTT. Its translation: CASSPGRRESTDTQYF.

The chain employs TRBV7-8 and TRBJ1-4, with a possible D match to TRBD1 (5 bases). The CDR3 consists of 12 residues. Deletions cut 8 bases from V and 5 bases from J, with 9 bases between. Germline lookup yields CDR1 SGHVS and CDR2 FQNEAQ. CDR3 amino acids: CASDPGNEKLFF. The CDR3 DNA is TGTGCCAGCGACCCAGGGAATGAAAAACTGTTTTTT.

This clone showed up just a few times. Additional DNA sequences in this sample encode the identical CDR3. This sequence joins TRBV28 and TRBJ1-5; no reliable D call. The CDR3 spans 13 residues. Trimming cost V 3 bases and J 1 base, with 4 bases left between them. Germline CDR1 MDHEN, CDR2 SYDVKM. The CDR3 is CASSFGSNQPQHF. The CDR3 DNA is TGTGCCAGCAGTTTCGGAAGCAATCAGCCCCAGCATTTT.

The rearrangement joins TRBV2 to TRBJ2-1; D gene ambiguous. Trimming removed 7 bases from V and 7 bases from J, with 17 bases in between. This CDR3 has 14 amino acids. Germline V CDR1 and CDR2: SNHLY, FYNNEI. The CDR3 bases are TGTGCCAGCACCGATGGTCGTCACCAAAATGAGCAGTTCTTC. Translation gives CASTDGRHQNEQFF.

The sample holds a few counts of this clone. The V call is TRBV4-1, the J call TRBJ1-1, with D unresolved. Trimming left V 0 bases short and J 4 bases short, with 9 bases between. The germline gives CDR1 MGHRA, CDR2 YSYEKL. The CDR3 spans 14 residues. In DNA form, the CDR3 reads TGCGCCAGCAGCCAAGATCTTAGTTCCACTGAAGCTTTCTTT. It encodes CASSQDLSSTEAFF.

V usage is TRBV7-9 and J usage is TRBJ1-6, with D unclear. Trimming shortened V by 5 bases and J by 10 bases, and 21 bases separated the two germline ends. The CDR3 length is 16 residues. The germline V gene encodes CDR1 SEHNR and CDR2 FQNEAQ (reference sequence). The CDR3 reads CASSRETPGRNSPLHF. The CDR3 DNA reads TGTGCCAGCAGCCGAGAGACACCTGGACGGAACTCACCCCTCCACTTT.

The chain couples TRBV19 to TRBJ2-1; 7 positions agree with TRBD2. Per the germline V gene, CDR1 is LNHDA and CDR2 is SQIVND (reference sequence). Trimming took 2 bases from V and 0 from J; bases not matched to a gene: 7. The CDR3 is 17 amino acids. CDR3 coding DNA: TGTGCCAGTAGTATACCTAGCGGCCTCAGCTCCTACAATGAGCAGTTCTTC. Protein product: CASSIPSGLSSYNEQFF.

V usage is TRBV11-2 and J usage is TRBJ2-1; D ambiguous. Germline loops: CDR1 SGHAT, CDR2 FQNNGV. With 5 bases removed from V and 5 bases from J, the gap between germline ends came to 4 bases. This CDR3 is 11 amino acids long. Here the CDR3 DNA reads TGTGCCAGCAGCCTACACAATGAGCAGTTCTTC. Protein product: CASSLHNEQFF.

The V and J genes are TRBV28 and TRBJ1-1, with D unresolved. V dropped 4 bases and J dropped 2 bases, with 14 bases sitting between them. CDR1 is MDHEN, CDR2 SYDVKM, per germline. The CDR3 totals 15 residues. CDR3 sequence: CASSSTPLGNTEAFF. In nucleotides, the CDR3 is TGTGCCAGCAGTTCCACTCCCCTCGGTAACACTGAAGCTTTCTTT.

This clone was seen more than once but under ten times. This chain connects TRBV7-6 to TRBJ2-1; 9 bases match TRBD2. Trimming removed 5 bases from V and 7 bases from J; junction bases left unmatched: 9. This CDR3 comprises 15 residues. The V gene's germline CDR1 is SGHVS and CDR2 FNYEAQ. The CDR3, as DNA: TGTGCCAGCAGCAGCCCGGGCGGGAGGGGGAATGAGCAGTTCTTC. The encoded protein is CASSSPGGRGNEQFF.

This chain uses TRBV4-3 with TRBJ1-1, with a weak D call TRBD1 (6 bases). From germline, CDR1 is LGHNA and CDR2 YSLEER. The CDR3 spans 12 residues. V lost 4 bases and J lost 8, with 11 bases in between. The chain's CDR3 is CASSRVQGEAFF. CDR3 in DNA: TGCGCCAGCAGCCGAGTACAGGGCGAAGCTTTCTTT.

Notes on this clone: This CDR3 is missing its conserved last phenylalanine or tryptophan, likely due to a read error. The DNA is omitted, as the CDR3 cannot be located on it reliably, and the CDR3 follows TCRdb's listing. J is TRBJ1-2 and V is TRBV4-1; the table names TRBD1, a call not compared with the DNA. The CDR3 is 15 amino acids long, termini counted. Per germline, CDR1 MGHRA and CDR2 YSYEKL. The CDR3: CASSQDLNDRGRGSL.

This chain uses TRBV7-9 with TRBJ2-1, with D possibly being TRBD2 (7 bases). V dropped 5 bases and J dropped 4 bases, with 18 bases sitting between them. This CDR3 has 16 residues. In germline, CDR1 is SEHNR, CDR2 FQNEAQ (reference sequence). The CDR3 reads CASSPQGSGVYNEQFF. The CDR3 nucleotides are TGTGCCAGCAGCCCCCAGGGGAGCGGGGTTTACAATGAGCAGTTCTTC.

The chain combines TRBV6-6 with TRBJ1-1; D remains ambiguous. Germline loops: CDR1 MNHNY, CDR2 SVGAGI (reference sequence). V was cut by 4 bases and J by 3 bases, with 3 bases left in between. There are 11 residues in the CDR3. The CDR3 region has the DNA TGTGCCAGCAGTTTCGACACTGAAGCTTTCTTT. This encodes CASSFDTEAFF.

The chain carries TRBV19 and TRBJ2-1, with 7 bases identical to TRBD1. The trim removed 5 bases at V and 2 bases at J, leaving 9 bases unmatched. The CDR3 totals 16 residues. Germline V gives CDR1 LNHDA, CDR2 SQIVND (reference sequence). DNA of the CDR3: TGTGCCAGTAGTCCCCAAAGACAGGGACCCTACAATGAGCAGTTCTTC. Residues: CASSPQRQGPYNEQFF.

The V call is TRBV2, the J call TRBJ2-1, with TRBD2 identical over 9 bases. The CDR3 totals 14 residues. V trimming: 4 bases; J trimming: 13 bases; junction bases outside the gene matches: 11. The germline gives CDR1 SNHLY, CDR2 FYNNEI. The CDR3 DNA is TGTGCCAGCAGTGGGGCTAGCGGGGCCACCCTCCAGTTCTTC. This codes for CASSGASGATLQFF.

The chain has TRBV28 and TRBJ1-2; TRBD1 matches at 8 bases. Trimming cost V 7 bases and J 8 bases; bases outside gene matches: 9. CDR3 length: 13 amino acids. The germline gives CDR1 MDHEN, CDR2 SYDVKM. The CDR3, as DNA: TGTGCCAGCACAGGGGGCTTAGAGTTGGGCTACACCTTC. It yields the protein CASTGGLELGYTF.

The chain carries TRBV5-1 and TRBJ1-4; D call uncertain. The germline CDR1 and CDR2 sequences are SGHRS and YFSETQ. Trimming removed 4 bases at V and 3 bases at J, with 16 bases between. The CDR3 runs 16 residues. The CDR3 DNA is TGCGCCAGCAGCGCGGGGTCCGTTCAGGCTAATGAAAAACTGTTTTTT. Protein: CASSAGSVQANEKLFF. Based on the CDR3 plus reference TRBV5-1 and TRBJ1-4, the full variable domain is KAGVTQTPRYLIKTRGQQVTLSCSPISGHRSVSWYQQTPGQGLQFLFEYFSETQRNKGNFPGRFSGRQFSNSRSEMNVSTLELGDSALYLCASSAGSVQANEKLFFGSGTQLSVL.

This clone was observed once. This rearrangement joins TRBV6-4 to TRBJ2-7, with TRBD2 identical over 10 bases. The CDR3 loop spans 15 amino acids. CDR1 and CDR2 from the germline V gene are MRHNA and SNTAGT. J was trimmed by 2 bases and V by 8 bases; bases with no gene match: 9. CDR3 sequence reads: CASGGGSGRAYEQYF. In DNA form, the CDR3 reads TGTGCCAGCGGGGGGGGCAGCGGGAGGGCCTACGAGCAGTACTTC.

The chain links TRBV6-6 to TRBJ2-7; maybe TRBD2 (5 bases). CDR3 length equals 13 residues. V lost 0 bases, J lost 4 bases, and 7 bases lay in between. In germline, CDR1 is MNHNY, CDR2 SVGAGI (reference sequence). CDR3 residues: CASSYSEGYEQYF. DNA of the CDR3: TGTGCCAGCAGTTACTCAGAGGGATACGAGCAGTACTTC.

The V call is TRBV7-3, the J call TRBJ1-1, with D hard to call. The CDR3 extends over 13 amino acids. CDR1 and CDR2 from the germline V gene are SGHTA and FQGTGA. V lost 4 bases, J lost 4 bases, and 10 bases lay in between. CDR3 DNA: TGTGCCAGCAGCTCCCCCCCCGCCACTGAAGCTTTCTTT. As protein: CASSSPPATEAFF.

The sample holds one count of this clone. The rearrangement joins TRBV9 to TRBJ2-7; 7 bases match TRBD1. Germline V gives CDR1 SGDLS, CDR2 YYNGEE. The CDR3 contains 14 residues. J was trimmed by 2 bases and V by 4 bases; bases with no gene match: 6. In DNA form, the CDR3 reads TGTGCCAGCAGCCCGACAGGGTTCCCCTACGAGCAGTACTTC. Its translation: CASSPTGFPYEQYF.

This clone occurred once. The gene calls are TRBV19 and TRBJ1-5; TRBD1 agrees at 8 bases. The CDR3 is 15 amino acids. Germline V lookup: CDR1 LNHDA, CDR2 SQIVND (reference sequence). V was clipped by 3 bases and J by 2 bases; unmatched bases: 3. In DNA, the CDR3 is TGTGCCAGTAGTATTACAGGGGGAGGCAATCAGCCCCAGCATTTT. It encodes CASSITGGGNQPQHF.

The chain uses TRBV2 and TRBJ2-7, with a possible D match to TRBD2 (6 bases). The CDR3 spans 13 residues. The germline V gene encodes CDR1 SNHLY and CDR2 FYNNEI. V gave up 4 bases and J gave up 0 bases, with 7 bases separating them. The CDR3 DNA reads as TGTGCCAGCAGTGGCGGGGACTCCTACGAGCAGTACTTC. It yields the protein CASSGGDSYEQYF.

The chain links TRBV28 to TRBJ2-1; D remains ambiguous. The CDR3 is made up of 10 amino acids. The germline V gene encodes CDR1 MDHEN and CDR2 SYDVKM. The V gene lost 9 bases and the J gene lost 5 bases, with 5 bases spanning the gap. The CDR3 DNA reads TGTGCCAGTAAGGACAATGAGCAGTTCTTC. It codes for CASKDNEQFF. Full variable domain (rest looked up from reference TRBV28 and TRBJ2-1): DVKVTQSSRYLVKRTGEKVFLECVQDMDHENMFWYRQDPGLGLRLIYFSYDVKMKEKGDIPEGYSVSREKKERFSLILESASTNQTSMYLCASKDNEQFFGPGTRLTVL.

This sequence joins TRBV29-1 and TRBJ2-3; D remains unclear. V dropped 5 bases and J dropped 0 bases, with 9 bases sitting between them. Looked up from germline, CDR1 is SQVTM and CDR2 is ANQGSEA. This CDR3 has 13 residues. The CDR3 protein is CSVRGRSTDTQYF. CDR3 coding DNA: TGCAGCGTTCGTGGCAGGAGCACAGATACGCAGTATTTT.

This chain joins TRBV21-1 and TRBJ1-1; the table assigns TRBD1, which was not confirmed against the DNA. TRBV21-1 is a pseudogene locus. The CDR3 consists of 15 residues. The DNA of the CDR3 is TGTGCCAGCAGCAAAGGGACAGAACAATCACTTGAAGCTTTCTTT. Its translation is CASSKGTEQSLEAFF.

V is TRBV28 and J is TRBJ2-7, with a possible D match to TRBD1 (6 bases). Deletions cut 6 bases from V and 12 bases from J, with 18 bases between. The germline gives CDR1 MDHEN, CDR2 SYDVKM. CDR3 length: 12 residues. For the CDR3, the DNA is TGTGCCAGCAGATCCCCTGACAGGACCCCGTACTTC. Amino acid sequence: CASRSPDRTPYF.